These 15 T cell receptor beta chains came from one sample sequenced in a study of graft-versus-host responses after intestinal transplantation. Sequencing was performed with immunoSEQ multiplex PCR; in TCRdb, only in-frame clones are kept and a portion is missing. This table holds approximately 9,500 clones, approximately 92% found once. The sample consisted of PBMCs, taken around 40 days after intestinal transplantation. The receptors were gathered from a human patient who received an intestinal transplant, so some T cells may come from the graft donor.

The rearrangement joins TRBV7-9 to TRBJ1-2; D remains unclear. Germline loops: CDR1 SEHNR, CDR2 FQNEAQ (reference sequence). CDR3 length: 12 residues. The V and J ends lost 6 bases and 0 bases respectively, with 5 bases between them. The CDR3 is CASSTTNYGYTF. CDR3 coding DNA: TGTGCCAGCAGTACAACTAACTATGGCTACACCTTC.

The rearrangement uses TRBV6-5 and TRBJ2-3; D unresolved. The germline CDR1 and CDR2 sequences are MNHEY and SVGAGI. V gave up 4 bases and J gave up 2 bases, with 16 bases separating them. The CDR3 contains 16 residues. CDR3 residues: CASSSPTKADTDTQYF. CDR3 sequence (DNA): TGTGCCAGCAGTTCCCCAACGAAGGCTGACACAGATACGCAGTATTTT.

The V call is TRBV25-1, the J call TRBJ1-5; maybe TRBD1 (5 bases). The germline V gene encodes CDR1 MGHDK and CDR2 SYGVNS. V was trimmed by 2 bases and J by 5 bases, leaving 7 bases between them. This CDR3 contains 13 residues. The CDR3 reads CASSEDSHQPQHF. In DNA form, the CDR3 reads TGTGCCAGCAGTGAAGACAGTCATCAGCCCCAGCATTTT.

The V call is TRBV9, the J call TRBJ1-1, with a tentative D call TRBD1 (5 bases). CDR1 and CDR2 (germline): SGDLS, YYNGEE. Deletions cut 3 bases from V and 3 bases from J, with 12 bases between. This CDR3 region has 14 residues. The CDR3 nucleotides are TGTGCCAGCAGCGACGGACTGGGGGACACTGAAGCTTTCTTT. Translating it yields CASSDGLGDTEAFF.

V usage is TRBV5-1 and J usage is TRBJ2-2; 7 bases match TRBD2. The CDR3 spans 17 residues. Looked up from germline, CDR1 is SGHRS and CDR2 is YFSETQ. After removal of 0 bases from V and 0 bases from J, the junction contained 5 bases not matched to a gene. The CDR3 loop is CASSLVPLAANTGELFF. For the CDR3, the DNA is TGCGCCAGCAGCTTGGTTCCCCTAGCGGCGAACACCGGGGAGCTGTTTTTT.

The CDR3 region has the DNA TGTGCCAGCAGTTCCTTGGCGAACACTGAAGCTTTCTTT. Protein product: CASSSLANTEAFF. The chain has TRBV6-6 and TRBJ1-1, with D unresolved. The germline CDR1 and CDR2 sequences are MNHNY and SVGAGI (reference sequence). The CDR3 contains 13 residues. V gave up 4 bases and J gave up 1 base, with 7 bases separating them.

The V call is TRBV7-9, the J call TRBJ2-7; D is ambiguous. This CDR3 spans 11 amino acids. V was cut by 0 bases and J by 7 bases, with 4 bases left in between. Germline V gives CDR1 SEHNR, CDR2 FQNEAQ (reference sequence). The DNA of the CDR3 is TGTGCCAGCAGCTTAGCTGGGGAGCAGTACTTC. This gives the protein CASSLAGEQYF.

V is TRBV14 and J is TRBJ1-5, with D perhaps matching TRBD1 (6 bases). Trimming pared 0 bases from V and 0 bases from J, leaving 21 bases between. The CDR3 spans 20 residues. Germline CDR1 and CDR2: SGHDN and FVKESK. This CDR3 reads CASSQDAVTGGGHSNQPQHF. The CDR3 nucleotides are TGTGCCAGCAGCCAAGATGCCGTTACCGGGGGGGGACATAGCAATCAGCCCCAGCATTTT.

The genes are TRBV5-6 and TRBJ1-6; 7 bases align to TRBD1. Germline values: CDR1 SGHDT, CDR2 YYEEEE. Trimming took 4 bases from V and 2 from J; bases not matched to a gene: 3. The CDR3 is made up of 15 amino acids. The CDR3 nucleotides read TGTGCCAGCAGCCGGGACAGTGCCTATAATTCACCCCTCCACTTT. This codes for CASSRDSAYNSPLHF.

V and J are TRBV2 and TRBJ2-5, with D possibly TRBD1 on 5 matching bases. This CDR3 spans 13 amino acids. Looked up from germline, CDR1 is SNHLY and CDR2 is FYNNEI. Trimming pared 4 bases from V and 3 bases from J, leaving 9 bases between. CDR3 DNA sequence: TGTGCCAGCAGTGGCGAGACAGAAGAGACCCAGTACTTC. It encodes CASSGETEETQYF. The entire variable domain, with the rest obtained from reference TRBV2 and TRBJ2-5, is as follows: EPEVTQTPSHQVTQMGQEVILRCVPISNHLYFYWYRQILGQKVEFLVSFYNNEISEKSEIFDDQFSVERPDGSNFTLKIRSTKLEDSAMYFCASSGETEETQYFGPGTRLLVL.

The J gene is TRBJ2-2, the V gene TRBV7-2; D possibly uses TRBD1 or TRBD2 (6 bases each). This CDR3 spans 14 amino acids. Germline CDR1 and CDR2: SGHTA and FQGNSA. V lost 1 base and J 4 bases, leaving 7 bases between the germline ends. Here the CDR3 reads CASSLEGGTGELFF. In DNA, the CDR3 is TGTGCCAGCAGCTTAGAGGGGGGCACCGGGGAGCTGTTTTTT.

The J gene is TRBJ1-1, the V gene TRBV5-1; TRBD1 matches 7 bases. The germline V gene has CDR1 SGHRS and CDR2 YFSETQ. The length of the CDR3 is 15 residues. V was clipped by 0 bases and J by 1 base; unmatched bases: 3. CDR3 sequence: CASSLARTGNTEAFF. The CDR3 DNA reads as TGCGCCAGCAGCTTGGCGAGGACAGGGAACACTGAAGCTTTCTTT.

CDR3 DNA sequence: TGCGCCAGCGAGTTGGGGTCTAACTATGGCTACACCTTC. Amino acid sequence: CASELGSNYGYTF. V is TRBV10-2 and J is TRBJ1-2; no definite D call. The germline V gene encodes CDR1 WSHSY and CDR2 SAAADI. The CDR3 contains 13 residues. Deletions cut 8 bases from V and 0 bases from J, with 10 bases between.

The rearrangement uses TRBV15 and TRBJ2-7; 13 bases align to TRBD2. CDR3 length equals 16 residues. After removal of 4 bases from V and 2 bases from J, the junction contained 5 bases not matched to a gene. Germline V gives CDR1 LNHNV, CDR2 YYDKDF (reference sequence). This chain's CDR3 is CATSKGLAGATYEQYF. The CDR3 nucleotides are TGTGCCACCAGCAAAGGACTAGCGGGGGCTACCTACGAGCAGTACTTC.

The genes are TRBV18 and TRBJ1-1; no clear D. This CDR3 region has 12 residues. Germline assignment: CDR1 KGHSH and CDR2 LQKENI. Trimming removed 3 bases at V and 7 bases at J, with 9 bases between. CDR3 protein: CASSPDGGEAFF. CDR3 in DNA: TGTGCCAGCTCACCGGACGGTGGTGAAGCTTTCTTT.